This entry lists 27 T cell receptor beta chains sequenced from one sample in a study of T cells in Graves' hyperthyroidism and ophthalmopathy. RNA transcripts were the template for amplifying TCR beta CDR3 regions. The HTBI primer set was used in a first-round RT-PCR of the TCR CDR3. TCRdb used MiXCR to reprocess the multiplex PCR reads, holding one entry per CDR3 protein. The table shows more than 350,000 distinct CDR3 sequences, with over 12% occurring only once. The specimen sequenced was blood. Receptors originate from a woman in her sixties with Graves' ophthalmopathy.

In its sample, this clonotype was seen a few times. The J gene is TRBJ2-2, the V gene TRBV27; maybe TRBD1 (5 bases). The CDR3 has 15 residues. V shed 3 bases and J shed 4 bases, with 12 bases lying between them. Germline CDR1 MNHEY, CDR2 SMNVEV (reference sequence). In DNA form, the CDR3 reads TGTGCCAGCAGTTTGAGGACACCTCTCACCGGGGAGCTGTTTTTT. Encoded protein: CASSLRTPLTGELFF.

The chain uses TRBV19 and TRBJ1-1; TRBD1 matches at 10 bases. Trimming took 7 bases from V and 6 from J; bases not matched to a gene: 11. There are 15 residues in the CDR3. Per germline, CDR1 LNHDA and CDR2 SQIVND (reference sequence). The CDR3 reads CASMGIGQGDSEAFF. For the CDR3, the DNA is TGTGCCAGTATGGGGATCGGACAGGGGGATTCTGAAGCTTTCTTT.

At least ten counts were recorded for this clonotype. The V call is TRBV24-1, the J call TRBJ2-3; tentative D call: TRBD2 (6 bases). This CDR3 contains 16 residues. Looked up from germline, CDR1 is KGHDR and CDR2 is SFDVKD. The V gene lost 2 bases and the J gene lost 6 bases, with 17 bases spanning the gap. Here the CDR3 DNA reads TGTGCCACCAGTGATTGGCGGGGTGGGGTTACGGATACGCAGTATTTT. This codes for CATSDWRGGVTDTQYF.

The rearrangement uses TRBV7-8 and TRBJ2-2; unclear D gene. The CDR3 is 17 amino acids. V was cut by 3 bases and J by 0 bases, with 14 bases left in between. Germline-derived CDR1 and CDR2 are SGHVS and FQNEAQ. The CDR3 sequence: CASSLVWSYSNTGELFF. The CDR3 region has the DNA TGTGCCAGCAGCTTGGTCTGGAGCTACTCGAACACCGGGGAGCTGTTTTTT.

This clonotype showed up many times. CDR3 sequence: CASGWSSGDMLETQYF. The DNA of the CDR3 is TGTGCCTCCGGGTGGTCCTCAGGGGATATGTTGGAGACCCAGTACTTC. The rearrangement links TRBV7-6 to TRBJ2-5; maybe TRBD1 (6 bases). V lost 11 bases and J lost 5, with 27 bases in between. Germline values: CDR1 SGHVS, CDR2 FNYEAQ. CDR3 length equals 16 residues.

Ten or more counts support this clonotype. CDR3 amino acids: CSVQGSSNQPQHF. CDR3 in DNA: TGCAGTGTACAGGGGAGTAGCAATCAGCCCCAGCATTTT. The chain recombines TRBV20-1 with TRBJ1-5, with 7 bases aligning to TRBD1. The CDR3 has 13 residues. With V trimmed by 7 bases and J by 0 bases, 3 bases remained unmatched. Germline V gene data show CDR1 as DFQATT and CDR2 as SNEGSKA (reference sequence).

The chain joins TRBV20-1 to TRBJ2-1, with TRBD2 matching over 12 bases. This CDR3 has 20 residues. The V and J ends lost 3 bases and 0 bases, in that order; junction bases with no gene match: 15. Germline V gives CDR1 DFQATT, CDR2 SNEGSKA (reference sequence). This CDR3 reads CSASWAGLAGGPSSYNEQFF. CDR3 bases: TGCAGTGCTAGTTGGGCGGGCCTAGCGGGAGGGCCCAGCTCCTACAATGAGCAGTTCTTC.

CDR3 amino acids: CASSVDGRADEQFF. In DNA, the CDR3 is TGTGCCAGCAGCGTAGACGGCAGGGCGGATGAGCAGTTCTTC. V is TRBV7-9 and J is TRBJ2-1; D is possibly TRBD1 (5 bases). V lost 5 bases and J 8 bases, leaving 16 bases between the germline ends. The CDR3 extends over 14 amino acids. Per germline, CDR1 SEHNR and CDR2 FQNEAQ (reference sequence).

This clonotype was counted a few times. This CDR3 is missing its conserved last phenylalanine or tryptophan, likely due to a read error. This rearrangement joins TRBV28 to TRBJ2-7, with 7 nucleotides matching TRBD2. Trimming took 5 bases from V and 1 from J; bases not matched to a gene: 8. Germline V CDR1 and CDR2: MDHEN, SYDVKM. CDR3 length: 15 residues. The CDR3 here is CASSLPGLPSYEQYL. As DNA, the CDR3 is TGTGCCAGCAGTCTCCCGGGACTACCTTCCTACGAGCAGTACCTC.

This clonotype was observed a few times. The genes are TRBV7-6 and TRBJ2-3, with 7 bases matching TRBD2. Germline V gives CDR1 SGHVS, CDR2 FNYEAQ. The CDR3 runs 14 residues. The junction had 5 bases not matched to a gene; V was cut back by 3 bases and J by 5 bases. CDR3 nucleotide sequence: TGTGCCAGCAGCTTTGCAGGGAGGGTAGATACGCAGTATTTT. Translated, it gives CASSFAGRVDTQYF.

The chain uses TRBV5-5 and TRBJ1-2; tentative D call: TRBD1 (6 bases). CDR3 size: 16 residues. From germline, CDR1 is SGHKS and CDR2 YYEKEE (reference sequence). V was clipped by 2 bases and J by 8 bases, with 22 bases between them. CDR3 sequence (DNA): TGTGCCAGCAGCTTTGAACCGGGACAAGCGAACGAGGGCTACACCTTC. Residues: CASSFEPGQANEGYTF.

In this sample, this clonotype turned up many times. This chain connects TRBV6-2 or TRBV6-3 to TRBJ2-7, with a weak D call TRBD1 (6 bases). CDR3 length: 15 amino acids. Germline assignment: CDR1 MNHEY and CDR2 SVGEGT. The V gene lost 5 bases and the J gene lost 0 bases, with 14 bases spanning the gap. The chain's CDR3 is CASSPRQVVSYEQYF. The CDR3 coding sequence is TGTGCCAGCAGTCCGCGACAGGTGGTCTCCTACGAGCAGTACTTC.

This clonotype was counted many times. The chain links TRBV5-1 to TRBJ1-1, with TRBD1 matching 8 bases. CDR3 length: 14 amino acids. Losses at the gene ends were 4 bases for V and 6 bases for J; bases not matched to a gene: 8. Germline V gene sequence: CDR1 SGHRS, CDR2 YFSETQ. In DNA, the CDR3 is TGCGCCAGCAGCCCGGACAGGGCAGACCCTGAAGCTTTCTTT. Its protein product is CASSPDRADPEAFF.

This clonotype was detected ten times or more. V is TRBV12-3 or TRBV12-4 and J is TRBJ2-1, with D possibly being TRBD2 (5 bases). Trimming shortened V by 6 bases and J by 5 bases, and 14 bases separated the two germline ends. The CDR3 is 14 amino acids. The CDR3 nucleotides read TGTGCCAGCAGCCCCGAGGGAGACGACAATGAGCAGTTCTTC. Translating gives CASSPEGDDNEQFF.

Many counts were recorded for this clonotype. The rearrangement links TRBV11-3 to TRBJ1-1, with 9 bases aligning to TRBD1. With V trimmed by 5 bases and J by 4 bases, 8 bases remained unmatched. Germline CDR1 is SGHNT and CDR2 is YENEEA. The CDR3 loop spans 15 amino acids. This CDR3 is CASSLRTGAGTEAFF. The CDR3 DNA follows: TGTGCCAGCAGCCTAAGGACAGGGGCGGGCACTGAAGCTTTCTTT.

The rearrangement joins TRBV9 to TRBJ2-1; weak D call: TRBD2 (5 bases). CDR3 length equals 14 residues. V lost 0 bases and J lost 7, with 11 bases in between. The germline gives CDR1 SGDLS, CDR2 YYNGEE. CDR3 sequence reads: CASSVVQRTNEQFF. CDR3 bases: TGTGCCAGCAGCGTAGTGCAGCGGACGAATGAGCAGTTCTTC.

This clonotype appeared many times. This sequence joins TRBV20-1 and TRBJ2-1, with D hard to call. This CDR3 comprises 13 residues. Germline CDR1 DFQATT, CDR2 SNEGSKA (reference sequence). V was pared by 0 bases and J by 3 bases, with 6 bases between. The CDR3 loop is CSARDRVYNEQFF. CDR3 bases: TGCAGTGCTAGAGATAGGGTCTACAATGAGCAGTTCTTC.

The V call is TRBV9, the J call TRBJ2-1, with 14 bases aligning to TRBD2. CDR3 length equals 16 residues. V gave up 3 bases and J gave up 10 bases; unmatched junction bases: 9. Germline V gene data show CDR1 as SGDLS and CDR2 as YYNGEE. The CDR3 nucleotides read TGTGCCAGCAGCGCCGCCGGGACTAGCGGGAGAGCCGAGCAGTTCTTC. Protein sequence: CASSAAGTSGRAEQFF.

This clonotype was found a few times. CDR3 in DNA: TGTGCCAGCAGCTCTAGGGACGGCACAGATACGCAGTATTTT. Its protein is CASSSRDGTDTQYF. The chain couples TRBV28 to TRBJ2-3; either TRBD1 or TRBD2 may supply D (5 bases each). Germline loops: CDR1 MDHEN, CDR2 SYDVKM. V lost 6 bases and J lost 1, with 11 bases in between. The CDR3 runs 14 residues.

This clonotype was found a few times. This chain links TRBV6-5 with TRBJ1-1; D is unclear. This CDR3 is 15 amino acids long. In germline, CDR1 is MNHEY, CDR2 SVGAGI. V was clipped by 0 bases and J by 9 bases, with 17 bases between them. DNA of the CDR3: TGTGCCAGCAGTTACTCGGCGCAGACATCGGGGAAAGCTTTCTTT. Translation gives CASSYSAQTSGKAFF.

This clonotype was counted a few times. The CDR3 region has the DNA TGTGCCAGTGGAACCGTTCTCTCTGGAAACACCATATATTTT. It specifies CASGTVLSGNTIYF. The gene calls are TRBV19 and TRBJ1-3; no firm D call. The CDR3 has 14 residues. CDR1 LNHDA and CDR2 SQIVND come from the germline V gene (reference sequence). Trimming removed 8 bases at V and 0 bases at J, with 11 bases between.

The table lists this clonotype with many counts. V is TRBV3-1 and J is TRBJ1-1; D gene ambiguous. The germline gives CDR1 LGHDT, CDR2 YNNKEL (reference sequence). Trimming stripped 1 base from V and 0 bases from J, with 6 bases between. The CDR3 has 14 amino acids. CDR3 bases: TGTGCCAGCAGCCAAGGACACCTGAACACTGAAGCTTTCTTT. Its translation is CASSQGHLNTEAFF.

This clonotype was seen at least ten times. This sequence joins TRBV5-1 and TRBJ2-3; D call uncertain. The V gene's germline CDR1 is SGHRS and CDR2 YFSETQ. CDR3 length: 14 residues. The V gene lost 0 bases and the J gene lost 4 bases, with 9 bases spanning the gap. The CDR3 reads CASSLAVGPDTQYF. The CDR3 bases are TGCGCCAGCAGCTTGGCGGTTGGGCCAGATACGCAGTATTTT.

The rearrangement links TRBV20-1 to TRBJ2-1, with D unresolved. Deletions cut 0 bases from V and 2 bases from J, with 11 bases between. The length of the CDR3 is 15 residues. Germline CDR1 reads DFQATT; CDR2 reads SNEGSKA (reference sequence). CDR3 residues: CSARDRPSPYNEQFF. The CDR3 DNA follows: TGCAGTGCTAGAGATCGCCCGAGCCCCTACAATGAGCAGTTCTTC.

This clonotype showed up many times. This chain connects TRBV5-1 to TRBJ2-2, with 9 bases that match TRBD2. J lost 5 bases, V lost 4 bases, and 9 bases had no gene match. The CDR3 totals 16 residues. CDR1 is SGHRS and CDR2 is YFSETQ in the germline V gene. CDR3 protein: CASSGVDSGGTGELFF. The CDR3 bases are TGCGCCAGCAGCGGGGTTGACAGCGGGGGGACCGGGGAGCTGTTTTTT.

V is TRBV12-3 or TRBV12-4 and J is TRBJ2-2, with a weak D call TRBD1 (6 bases). CDR3 length equals 16 residues. Trimming took 6 bases from V and 5 from J, leaving 19 bases between them. CDR3 nucleotide sequence: TGTGCCAGCAGACACCTCGAGACAGGCACAACCGGGGAGCTGTTTTTT. It yields the protein CASRHLETGTTGELFF.

A word on this clonotype: With a much larger clone just one base away, this may be a read error. The V call is TRBV19, the J call TRBJ1-1; a weak D match, TRBD1 (6 bases). Germline lookup yields CDR1 LNHDA and CDR2 SQIVND (reference sequence). CDR3 length: 16 amino acids. In DNA form, the CDR3 reads TGTGCCAGTACCCCTCGGAGTGGCAGGGGCATGGGTGAAGCTCTCTTT. As protein: CASTPRSGRGMGEALF.